A single T cell receptor beta chain is shown here with its context. Its antigen is undetermined. TCRdb's copy holds only in-frame clones and misses some; the assay was immunoSEQ multiplex PCR. This repertoire shows some 2,000,000 clones, around 95% found once; its top ten account for approximately 0.13%. In germline, CDR1 is KGHSH, CDR2 LQKENI. The CDR3 has 17 amino acids. Unmatched junction bases numbered 13, after V lost 5 bases and J lost 6 bases. These data originate in a study of shared clonotypes between healthy human individuals. Across the whole study: CD4 naive cells filled three plates per donor, CD4 memory three, CD8 naive two and CD8 memory one. The study's findings and limits: It was the few donors that limited the genetic and exposure-history diversity represented. Sequencing of the sorted subsets was shown by rarefaction to be incomplete despite large depth. Memory subsets generally showed lower estimated richness than naive subsets.

The chain links TRBV18 to TRBJ1-2; TRBD1 aligns across 12 bases. Sequenced sample: naive CD4+ T cells sorted from blood. Sample subset: CD45RA+ positively selected. This sequence was found in a man between 18 and 35 years old in good health. In DNA form, the CDR3 reads TGTGCCAGCTCAAGGGGACAGGGGGCGCGAAGGGTCGATGGCTACACCTTC. Encoded protein: CASSRGQGARRVDGYTF.